Shown below are 25 T cell receptor beta chains from a single sample sequenced in a study of blood T cells in healthy people across ages. Primed by a sample-barcoded 5' primer and a J-beta primer mix, a second PCR proceeded for about 6 to 12 cycles. TCRdb reanalysed the 5' RACE reads using MiXCR and keeps one entry per CDR3 protein. The repertoire includes 2 million or so distinct CDR3 sequences, around half of them detected once, and around 2.1% sits in the top ten. The sequenced material came from blood. The receptors stem from a woman aged 40 to 50 in good health.

The V and J genes are TRBV7-8 and TRBJ2-3; 12 nucleotides match TRBD2. Germline loops: CDR1 SGHVS, CDR2 FQNEAQ. CDR3 length: 16 amino acids. Unmatched junction bases numbered 5, after V lost 2 bases and J lost 5 bases. CDR3 sequence reads: CASSLRLAGDRDTQYF. The DNA for the CDR3 is TGTGCCAGCAGCTTAAGACTAGCGGGGGACCGAGATACGCAGTATTTT.

The table lists this clonotype with many counts. The rearrangement joins TRBV20-1 to TRBJ2-7; unclear D gene. CDR3 size: 16 residues. Trimming removed 0 bases from V and 2 bases from J, with 17 bases in between. CDR1 DFQATT and CDR2 SNEGSKA come from the germline V gene (reference sequence). CDR3 nucleotide sequence: TGCAGTGCTAGAGATCTACCTGGACGCTTGGCCTACGAGCAGTACTTC. Amino acids: CSARDLPGRLAYEQYF.

The table lists this clonotype with a count of one. The chain joins TRBV7-9 to TRBJ2-1, with 7 bases that match TRBD2. In germline, CDR1 is SEHNR, CDR2 FQNEAQ (reference sequence). V gave up 1 base and J gave up 0 bases; unmatched junction bases: 9. The length of the CDR3 is 18 residues. The DNA for the CDR3 is TGTGCCAGCAGCTTAGGGGCTAGCGGAGGGAGCTCCTACAATGAGCAGTTCTTC. Amino acids: CASSLGASGGSSYNEQFF.

The chain couples TRBV5-1 to TRBJ2-3; weak D call: TRBD1 (6 bases). Looked up from germline, CDR1 is SGHRS and CDR2 is YFSETQ. The CDR3 loop spans 16 amino acids. Trimming took 3 bases from V and 0 from J, leaving 14 bases between them. CDR3 amino acids: CASSYNRDTSTDTQYF. CDR3 nucleotide sequence: TGCGCCAGCAGCTATAACCGGGACACGAGCACAGATACGCAGTATTTT.

The chain carries TRBV7-2 and TRBJ2-2, with 7 bases that match TRBD1. The CDR3 covers 15 residues. The germline CDR1 and CDR2 sequences are SGHTA and FQGNSA. J gave up 2 bases and V 5 bases, and 5 bases lay outside the gene matches. DNA for the CDR3: TGTGCCAGCAGCCGTCGACAGGGAAACACCGGGGAGCTGTTTTTT. Translating gives CASSRRQGNTGELFF.

The chain is built from TRBV4-2 and TRBJ2-7; D is perhaps TRBD2 (5 bases). The DNA end lines up better with TRBJ2-5; the J call may be wrong. This CDR3 spans 15 amino acids. The germline CDR1 and CDR2 sequences are LGHNA and YNFKEQ. The CDR3 here is CASSQGVGVGETQYF. CDR3 sequence (DNA): TGTGCCAGCAGCCAGGGTGTGGGAGTTGGGGAGACCCAGTACTTC.

V is TRBV28 and J is TRBJ2-1, with 8 bases matching TRBD2. CDR3 length: 14 amino acids. Germline V gene data show CDR1 as MDHEN and CDR2 as SYDVKM. V lost 3 bases to trimming and J lost 7 bases; unmatched junction nucleotides: 5. CDR3 sequence: CASSLWRGANEQFF. The CDR3 region has the DNA TGTGCCAGCAGTTTGTGGCGGGGGGCGAATGAGCAGTTCTTC.

V usage is TRBV11-3 and J usage is TRBJ2-1, with a possible D match to TRBD2 (6 bases). The CDR3 covers 13 residues. CDR1 is SGHNT and CDR2 is YENEEA in the germline V gene. V was pared by 3 bases and J by 6 bases, with 9 bases between. CDR3 protein: CASSFGGPNEQFF. The DNA for the CDR3 is TGTGCCAGCAGCTTCGGGGGACCCAATGAGCAGTTCTTC.

V is TRBV11-2 and J is TRBJ2-3; a possible D gene is TRBD2 (6 bases). The CDR3 length is 17 residues. The germline V and J ends were trimmed by 0 bases and 0 bases, with 13 bases remaining between them. From germline, CDR1 is SGHAT and CDR2 FQNNGV. Here the CDR3 reads CASSLDRPGTSTDTQYF. The CDR3 nucleotides read TGTGCCAGCAGCTTAGATCGTCCAGGGACTAGCACAGATACGCAGTATTTT.

The chain recombines TRBV6-1 with TRBJ2-7; weak D call: TRBD2 (5 bases). The J call may not be correct, given that the DNA end is closer to TRBJ2-5. This CDR3 region has 13 residues. In germline, CDR1 is MNHNS, CDR2 SASEGT. CDR3 in amino acids: CASTCTRGETQYF. DNA of the CDR3: TGTGCCAGCACCTGTACTAGAGGAGAGACCCAGTACTTC.

The V and J genes are TRBV19 and TRBJ1-5; possible D gene TRBD1, 6 bases. V was cut by 7 bases and J by 3 bases, with 25 bases left in between. In germline, CDR1 is LNHDA, CDR2 SQIVND (reference sequence). CDR3 length equals 18 residues. The CDR3 coding sequence is TGTGCCAGTACCTTAAGGGTGAACAGGGATGTGATCAATCAGCCCCAGCATTTT. Translated, it gives CASTLRVNRDVINQPQHF.

About this clonotype itself: Sequence at one end of the junction differs from germline and may be a read error. The rearrangement uses TRBV6-6 and TRBJ1-4, with D unclear. The length of the CDR3 is 11 residues. CDR1 and CDR2 (germline): MNHNY, SVGAGI (reference sequence). The CDR3 loop reads CASSYIEKLFF. The CDR3 DNA reads TGTGCCAGCAGTTACATTGAAAAGCTGTTTTTT.

This chain links TRBV6-1 with TRBJ1-5, with a weak D call TRBD1 (6 bases). The V gene lost 6 bases and the J gene lost 2 bases, with 17 bases spanning the gap. CDR3 length equals 16 residues. From germline, CDR1 is MNHNS and CDR2 SASEGT. In nucleotides, the CDR3 is TGTGCCAGCAGCCACTTACTGGACAGAGGCAATCAGCCCCAGCATTTT. This encodes CASSHLLDRGNQPQHF.

The chain uses TRBV4-3 and TRBJ2-1; 8 positions match TRBD2. Germline V gene data show CDR1 as LGHNA and CDR2 as YSLEER. This CDR3 contains 18 residues. The V segment lost 0 bases and the J segment 5 bases; nucleotides outside the gene matches: 12. The CDR3 is CASSQEDSGLAQHNEQFF. The CDR3 bases are TGCGCCAGCAGCCAAGAGGATTCTGGACTAGCACAGCACAATGAGCAGTTCTTC.

The rearrangement links TRBV20-1 to TRBJ2-3, with 7 bases lining up with TRBD2. Unmatched junction bases numbered 9, after V lost 6 bases and J lost 3 bases. The CDR3 totals 14 residues. The germline V gene has CDR1 DFQATT and CDR2 SNEGSKA (reference sequence). CDR3 loop: CSAPTGGGTDTQYF. DNA for the CDR3: TGCAGTGCCCCTACGGGCGGGGGTACAGATACGCAGTATTTT.

As to this clonotype: A much larger clone lies a single base off, so this may be a read error. The chain is built from TRBV7-3 and TRBJ2-1, with D unclear. The J call may be in error: the DNA end matches TRBJ2-7 better. The CDR3 covers 15 residues. CDR1 and CDR2 from the germline V gene are SGHTA and FQGTGA. The CDR3 coding sequence is TGTGCCAGCAGCTTATCGGGCGGTGGCTACAATGAGCAGTACTTC. The encoded protein is CASSLSGGGYNEQYF.

The gene calls are TRBV28 and TRBJ2-5; TRBD1 matches at 8 bases. This CDR3 region has 16 residues. Losses at the gene ends were 7 bases for V and 2 bases for J; bases not matched to a gene: 12. The germline gives CDR1 MDHEN, CDR2 SYDVKM. As DNA, the CDR3 is TGTGCCAGCAAAGACCAAGACAGGGGTTGGCAAGAGACCCAGTACTTC. The encoded protein is CASKDQDRGWQETQYF.

Comment on this clonotype: Given a much more abundant clone one base away, this may be a read error. The CDR3 loop is CASRTRGMRGQPQHF. The CDR3 nucleotides are TGTGCCAGCAGGACACGGGGGATGAGAGGTCAGCCCCAGCATTTT. The chain links TRBV21-1 to TRBJ1-5; the listed D gene, TRBD1, was not tested against the DNA. TRBV21-1 is a known pseudogene. There are 15 residues in the CDR3.

This clonotype has a handful of counts. The CDR3 here is CSVGQGSNYGYTF. For the CDR3, the DNA is TGCAGCGTGGGACAGGGATCGAACTATGGCTACACCTTC. The genes are TRBV29-1 and TRBJ1-2; 9 bases align to TRBD1. Germline loops: CDR1 SQVTM, CDR2 ANQGSEA. The CDR3 is 13 amino acids. V gave up 6 bases and J gave up 2 bases; unmatched junction bases: 4.

The chain couples TRBV2 to TRBJ2-2; 8 nucleotides align to TRBD1. The CDR3 length is 16 residues. Germline lookup yields CDR1 SNHLY and CDR2 FYNNEI. The ends lost 6 bases at V and 8 bases at J; junction bases unmatched: 14. CDR3 sequence reads: CASRTTTGVPRGELFF. In nucleotides, the CDR3 is TGTGCCAGCAGAACAACGACAGGGGTCCCCAGGGGGGAGCTGTTTTTT.

The chain combines TRBV20-1 with TRBJ2-3; no firm D call. Germline V CDR1 and CDR2: DFQATT, SNEGSKA (reference sequence). The ends were cut back, 1 base at V and 2 bases at J, with 7 bases in the middle. The CDR3 is 13 amino acids. CDR3 DNA sequence: TGCAGTGCTAGAGTCCCCACCACAGATACGCAGTATTTT. This codes for CSARVPTTDTQYF.

This clonotype was detected a few times. The chain has TRBV25-1 and TRBJ2-7, with D possibly TRBD2 on 6 matching bases. Trimming pared 0 bases from V and 5 bases from J, leaving 17 bases between. The CDR3 has 16 amino acids. From germline, CDR1 is MGHDK and CDR2 SYGVNS. In DNA form, the CDR3 reads TGTGCCAGCAGTGAATATGGGGCAGGGAGGATTCACGAGCAGTACTTC. It is translated as CASSEYGAGRIHEQYF.

Concerning this clonotype: An end of the junction differs from the germline gene, which may be a read error. V gene TRBV5-1 combines with J gene TRBJ2-5, with a possible D match to TRBD2 (5 bases). Germline V gene sequence: CDR1 SGHRS, CDR2 YFSETQ. CDR3 length: 17 residues. The CDR3 protein is CVSSPLGLAGTRETQYF. In DNA form, the CDR3 reads TGCGTCAGCAGCCCACTTGGACTGGCGGGTACACGAGAGACCCAGTACTTC.

J is TRBJ2-5 and V is TRBV20-1; a possible D gene is TRBD2 (6 bases). Germline lookup yields CDR1 DFQATT and CDR2 SNEGSKA (reference sequence). Trimming stripped 3 bases from V and 1 base from J, with 15 bases between. The CDR3 extends over 15 amino acids. The CDR3 protein is CSASPVGGLQETQYF. The CDR3 coding sequence is TGCAGTGCTAGTCCTGTGGGGGGACTCCAAGAGACCCAGTACTTC.

The V and J genes are TRBV28 and TRBJ1-2; 8 bases align to TRBD1. Looked up from germline, CDR1 is MDHEN and CDR2 is SYDVKM. The length of the CDR3 is 14 residues. V trimming: 6 bases; J trimming: 4 bases; junction bases outside the gene matches: 7. The CDR3 DNA is TGTGCCAGCAGGGCAGGGGGCTCCGTCTATGGCTACACCTTC. Encoded protein: CASRAGGSVYGYTF.